This T cell receptor (beta chain) was captured in a study of lung T cells in sarcoidosis with Löfgren's syndrome. Looking at the study overall: Repertoire analyses centered on Löfgren's syndrome patients.

This clonotype has ten or more counts. The antigen is not known. TCRdb re-called the reads with MiXCR, one entry per CDR3 protein. The sample records about 19,000 distinct CDR3 sequences, roughly a fifth being singletons. The CDR3 has 17 amino acids. V shed 5 bases, J shed 2 bases, and the junction held 11 bases outside the gene matches. Study conclusions and caveats: Shared TRAV12-1 and TRBV2 CDR3 motifs were reported across several patients.

The sequence was obtained from a human donor with sarcoidosis (Löfgren's syndrome or another form), or a control subject (not recorded which). The chain employs TRBV12-3 or TRBV12-4 and TRBJ2-1; 8 bases fit TRBD2. Sample: CD4+ T cells from bronchoalveolar lavage. The CDR3, as DNA: TGTGCCAGCAGTCGAATGCTAGCGGGCCCGGCCTACAATGAGCAGTTCTTC. This encodes CASSRMLAGPAYNEQFF.